This is a list of T cell receptor beta chains from one sample in a study of blood T cell repertoires in COVID-19. Produced via immunoSEQ multiplex PCR; TCRdb's table is partial and in-frame only. The profile shows 150,000 to 200,000 clones, about 85% of them singletons. The sample was peripheral blood. The source of these receptors is a human donor with acute or convalescent COVID-19. The donor label of this sample is uncertain. Each CDR3 is given with its conserved first and last residue. Fields, in order: J gene, V gene, D gene, clone size, CDR3 protein, CDR3 DNA. The D gene is left open where the match is weak. Clone sizes are given selectively: once, few, many, or a class where the clone is expanded.

j_gene: TRBJ1-2; v_gene: TRBV29-1; d_gene: TRBD1; abundance: .; CDR3aa: CSVEARDRGGGYTF; CDR3nt: TGCAGCGTTGAAGCTAGGGACAGGGGGGGAGGCTACACCTTC
j_gene: TRBJ1-5; v_gene: TRBV19; d_gene: TRBD1; abundance: .; CDR3aa: CASSTDRVVNQPQHF; CDR3nt: TGTGCCAGTAGTACCGACAGGGTAGTCAATCAGCCCCAGCATTTT
j_gene: TRBJ2-2; v_gene: TRBV4-1; d_gene: .; abundance: .; CDR3aa: CASSYLAGELFF; CDR3nt: TGCGCCAGCAGCTATCTTGCCGGGGAGCTGTTTTTT
j_gene: TRBJ2-7; v_gene: TRBV6-5; d_gene: TRBD2; abundance: .; CDR3aa: CASSYWGTGGEQYF; CDR3nt: TGTGCCAGCAGTTATTGGGGAACGGGGGGCGAGCAGTACTTC
j_gene: TRBJ1-2; v_gene: TRBV10-3; d_gene: .; abundance: .; CDR3aa: CAISAETYGYTF; CDR3nt: TGTGCCATCTCGGCGGAGACGTATGGCTACACCTTC
j_gene: TRBJ1-6; v_gene: TRBV27; d_gene: .; abundance: .; CDR3aa: CASSPGVPYNSPLHF; CDR3nt: TGTGCCAGCAGTCCCGGAGTACCCTATAATTCACCCCTCCACTTT
j_gene: TRBJ1-6; v_gene: TRBV4-2; d_gene: TRBD1; abundance: .; CDR3aa: CASSQDRGQTYNSPLHF; CDR3nt: TGTGCCAGCAGCCAAGATAGGGGGCAAACCTATAATTCACCCCTCCACTTT
j_gene: TRBJ1-3; v_gene: TRBV5-4; d_gene: TRBD1; abundance: once; CDR3aa: CASSYPGGGNTIYF; CDR3nt: TGTGCCAGCAGCTATCCAGGGGGTGGAAACACCATATATTTT
j_gene: TRBJ1-5; v_gene: TRBV9; d_gene: TRBD1; abundance: .; CDR3aa: CASSVDSSGGQPQHF; CDR3nt: TGTGCCAGCAGCGTAGATTCTTCAGGGGGCCAGCCCCAGCATTTT
j_gene: TRBJ1-2; v_gene: TRBV12-5; d_gene: .; abundance: .; CDR3aa: CASGLGTVGYTF; CDR3nt: TGTGCTAGTGGTTTGGGGACAGTTGGCTACACCTTC
j_gene: TRBJ2-7; v_gene: TRBV2; d_gene: .; abundance: .; CDR3aa: CASSPIRDSPYEQYF; CDR3nt: TGTGCCAGCAGCCCCATCCGGGACTCCCCCTACGAGCAGTACTTC
j_gene: TRBJ1-4; v_gene: TRBV5-1; d_gene: TRBD1; abundance: once; CDR3aa: CASSTGQATNEKLFF; CDR3nt: TGCGCCAGCAGCACGGGACAGGCGACTAATGAAAAACTGTTTTTT
j_gene: TRBJ1-4; v_gene: TRBV30; d_gene: TRBD1; abundance: .; CDR3aa: CAWRVQGRTEKLFF; CDR3nt: TGTGCCTGGAGGGTACAGGGGAGGACGGAAAAACTGTTTTTT
j_gene: TRBJ1-5; v_gene: TRBV10-1; d_gene: .; abundance: .; CDR3aa: CASAPELGQPQHF; CDR3nt: TGCGCCAGCGCACCCGAACTAGGACAGCCCCAGCATTTT
j_gene: TRBJ1-6; v_gene: TRBV18; d_gene: TRBD1; abundance: few; CDR3aa: CASSPRDRESPLHF; CDR3nt: TGTGCCAGCTCACCACGGGACAGGGAGTCACCCCTCCACTTT
j_gene: TRBJ1-3; v_gene: TRBV3-1/TRBV3-2; d_gene: .; abundance: .; CDR3aa: CASSQAGQGGRGNTIYF; CDR3nt: TGTGCCAGCAGCCAAGCGGGCCAGGGAGGGAGAGGAAACACCATATATTTT
j_gene: TRBJ1-3; v_gene: TRBV30; d_gene: .; abundance: .; CDR3aa: CAWSLSFSGNTIYF; CDR3nt: TGTGCCTGGAGTCTATCGTTCTCTGGAAACACCATATATTTT
j_gene: TRBJ1-4; v_gene: TRBV2; d_gene: .; abundance: .; CDR3aa: CASSDRIIQNEKLFF; CDR3nt: TGTGCCAGCAGTGACAGGATTATTCAAAATGAAAAACTGTTTTTT
j_gene: TRBJ2-7; v_gene: TRBV6-6; d_gene: TRBD2; abundance: once; CDR3aa: CASTHGRQGRGEQYF; CDR3nt: TGTGCCAGCACCCACGGGAGGCAGGGTAGGGGCGAGCAGTACTTC
j_gene: TRBJ1-2; v_gene: TRBV6-5; d_gene: .; abundance: .; CDR3aa: CASITAWGPGAF; CDR3nt: .
j_gene: TRBJ2-1; v_gene: TRBV5-4; d_gene: TRBD2; abundance: .; CDR3aa: CASRAGLAGRNEQFF; CDR3nt: TGTGCCAGCAGGGCGGGACTAGCCGGAAGGAATGAGCAGTTCTTC
j_gene: TRBJ2-4; v_gene: TRBV7-2; d_gene: .; abundance: .; CDR3aa: CASSLSATSGFWDIQYF; CDR3nt: TGTGCCAGCAGCCTCTCGGCGACTTCAGGGTTTTGGGACATTCAGTACTTC
j_gene: TRBJ2-1; v_gene: TRBV4-3; d_gene: TRBD2; abundance: .; CDR3aa: CASSQATSGGPYNEQFF; CDR3nt: TGCGCCAGCAGCCAAGCGACTAGCGGGGGACCATACAATGAGCAGTTCTTC
j_gene: TRBJ2-2; v_gene: TRBV11-3; d_gene: .; abundance: few; CDR3aa: CASSFEGAGELFF; CDR3nt: TGTGCCAGCAGCTTCGAGGGTGCCGGGGAGCTGTTTTTT
j_gene: TRBJ1-1; v_gene: TRBV19; d_gene: .; abundance: .; CDR3aa: CASSITLEGGAFF; CDR3nt: TGTGCCAGTAGTATAACCCTGGAGGGAGGAGCTTTCTTT
j_gene: TRBJ1-2; v_gene: TRBV28; d_gene: .; abundance: .; CDR3aa: CASSLPGQQGYTF; CDR3nt: TGTGCCAGCAGTTTGCCTGGACAACAGGGCTACACCTTC
j_gene: TRBJ2-3; v_gene: TRBV5-4; d_gene: TRBD2; abundance: few; CDR3aa: CASSLGSGGATDTQYF; CDR3nt: TGTGCCAGCAGCTTGGGGAGCGGGGGGGCCACAGATACGCAGTATTTT
j_gene: TRBJ1-5; v_gene: TRBV19; d_gene: .; abundance: .; CDR3aa: CASSISPSQPQHF; CDR3nt: TGTGCCAGTAGTATATCCCCCAGTCAGCCCCAGCATTTT
j_gene: TRBJ1-3; v_gene: TRBV10-3; d_gene: TRBD1; abundance: .; CDR3aa: CAISEAPTGTGNTIYF; CDR3nt: TGTGCCATCAGTGAGGCTCCGACAGGGACGGGAAACACCATATATTTT
j_gene: TRBJ2-5; v_gene: TRBV21-1; d_gene: .; abundance: .; CDR3aa: CASSKEGTQLIQETQYF; CDR3nt: TGTGCCAGCAGCAAAGAGGGGACACAACTTATTCAAGAGACCCAGTACTTC
j_gene: TRBJ1-2; v_gene: TRBV12-3/TRBV12-4; d_gene: .; abundance: .; CDR3aa: CASTPTGHYGYTF; CDR3nt: TGTGCCAGCACCCCGACAGGCCATTATGGCTACACCTTC
j_gene: TRBJ2-3; v_gene: TRBV11-3; d_gene: TRBD1; abundance: .; CDR3aa: CASSPGGRDTQYF; CDR3nt: TGTGCCAGCAGCCCAGGGGGCAGAGATACGCAGTATTTT
j_gene: TRBJ2-5; v_gene: TRBV6-1; d_gene: .; abundance: .; CDR3aa: CASRESVQETQYF; CDR3nt: TGTGCCAGCAGAGAATCGGTTCAAGAGACCCAGTACTTC
j_gene: TRBJ1-3; v_gene: TRBV24-1; d_gene: .; abundance: .; CDR3aa: CATSDLGLWGSGNTIYF; CDR3nt: TGTGCCACCAGTGATTTGGGACTTTGGGGCTCTGGAAACACCATATATTTT
j_gene: TRBJ1-3; v_gene: TRBV12-3/TRBV12-4; d_gene: .; abundance: .; CDR3aa: CASTLSRNTIYF; CDR3nt: TGTGCCAGCACCCTCTCGCGGAACACCATATATTTT
j_gene: TRBJ1-2; v_gene: TRBV28; d_gene: .; abundance: .; CDR3aa: CASSLTQGGYTF; CDR3nt: TGTGCCAGCAGTTTAACGCAGGGAGGCTACACCTTC